This TCR beta chain was sequenced in a study of identical twins. In TCRdb, the 5' RACE reads were re-called with MiXCR into one record per CDR3 protein. The sample has some 240,000 distinct CDR3 sequences, 6.5% to 9.5% seen once. Regarding the study as a whole: Sequences that were out-of-frame, alpha and twin-shared displayed an excess of low generation probability.

Concerning this clonotype: No antigen is known for it.

The same sample was also studied in work on yellow fever vaccine responses in identical twins.

Sequencing used CD8+ T cells sorted from blood. The sequence derives from a woman under 30 in good health.

CDR3 bases: TGTGCCAGCAGTCTCACAAGGGGGACAGGGGAATACGAGCAGTACTTC. It specifies CASSLTRGTGEYEQYF. The V call is TRBV28, the J call TRBJ2-7, with TRBD1 identical over 10 bases. CDR1 is MDHEN and CDR2 is SYDVKM in the germline V gene. The CDR3 runs 16 residues. The ends lost 5 bases at V and 4 bases at J; junction bases unmatched: 11.